This is a list of T cell receptor beta chains from one sample in a study of T cells in Graves' hyperthyroidism and ophthalmopathy. TCRdb itself ran the multiplex PCR reads through MiXCR, one entry per CDR3 protein. The sample lists some 700,000 distinct CDR3 sequences, 17% occurring once. The sequenced material came from blood. These receptors were taken from a man in his fifties or sixties with Graves' hyperthyroidism. Each CDR3 is given with its conserved first and last residue. D genes are given only for firm matches. The listing skips clone size in some rows; elsewhere it reads once, few, many or a size class.

v_gene: TRBV2
abundance: many
d_gene: -
j_gene: TRBJ1-1
len: 11
CDR3aa: CASTRQVEAFF
CDR3nt: TGTGCCAGCACCCGACAGGTTGAAGCTTTCTTT

v_gene: TRBV19
abundance: -
d_gene: -
j_gene: TRBJ2-6
len: 15
CDR3aa: CASSKVDAGANVLTF
CDR3nt: TGTGCCAGTAGTAAGGTGGACGCTGGGGCCAACGTCCTGACTTTC

v_gene: TRBV27
abundance: many
d_gene: -
j_gene: TRBJ2-7
len: 13
CDR3aa: CASSLGTLYEQYF
CDR3nt: TGTGCCAGCAGTTTAGGGACACTCTACGAGCAGTACTTC

v_gene: TRBV5-1
abundance: -
d_gene: TRBD2
j_gene: TRBJ2-2
len: 16
CDR3aa: CASSGTASGNTGELFF
CDR3nt: TGCGCCAGCAGCGGGACGGCTAGCGGCAACACCGGGGAGCTGTTTTTT

v_gene: TRBV6-1
abundance: -
d_gene: -
j_gene: TRBJ2-7
len: 15
CDR3aa: CASRIRTQSSYEQYF
CDR3nt: TGTGCCAGCAGGATACGGACTCAGAGCTCCTACGAGCAGTACTTC

v_gene: TRBV20-1
abundance: few
d_gene: -
j_gene: TRBJ2-7
len: 13
CDR3aa: CSALDRSSYEQYF
CDR3nt: TGCAGTGCTCTAGACCGGAGCTCCTACGAGCAGTACTTC

v_gene: TRBV2
abundance: many
d_gene: TRBD1
j_gene: TRBJ1-5
len: 14
CDR3aa: CATQGQGLNQPQHF
CDR3nt: TGTGCCACCCAAGGACAGGGACTAAATCAGCCCCAGCATTTT

v_gene: TRBV28
abundance: many
d_gene: TRBD1
j_gene: TRBJ1-5
len: 20
CDR3aa: CASSSFVGQAFVVSNQPQHF
CDR3nt: TGTGCCAGCAGTTCCTTTGTGGGACAGGCCTTTGTCGTTAGCAATCAGCCCCAGCATTTT

v_gene: TRBV6-6
abundance: -
d_gene: TRBD2
j_gene: TRBJ2-2
len: 18
CDR3aa: CASSYSGLAGANTGELFF
CDR3nt: TGTGCCAGCAGTTACTCAGGACTAGCGGGCGCGAACACCGGGGAGCTGTTTTTT

v_gene: TRBV11-2
abundance: many
d_gene: TRBD1
j_gene: TRBJ1-2
len: 14
CDR3aa: CASRRQTGDYGYTF
CDR3nt: TGTGCCAGCAGACGTCAGACAGGGGACTATGGCTACACCTTC

v_gene: TRBV29-1
abundance: -
d_gene: -
j_gene: TRBJ1-1
len: 13
CDR3aa: CSVEPGVNTEAFF
CDR3nt: TGCAGCGTTGAACCTGGGGTTAACACTGAAGCTTTCTTT

v_gene: TRBV20-1
abundance: few
d_gene: -
j_gene: TRBJ2-5
len: 16
CDR3aa: CSARAAPFADKETQYF
CDR3nt: TGCAGTGCTAGAGCCGCTCCTTTTGCAGATAAAGAGACCCAGTACTTC

v_gene: TRBV20-1
abundance: many
d_gene: -
j_gene: TRBJ2-5
len: 14
CDR3aa: CSARVLTRKETQYF
CDR3nt: TGCAGTGCTAGAGTCCTTACTAGAAAGGAGACCCAGTACTTC

v_gene: TRBV28
abundance: few
d_gene: -
j_gene: TRBJ2-7
len: 14
CDR3aa: CASSLAGDAYEQYF
CDR3nt: TGTGCCAGCAGTTTAGCAGGGGACGCCTACGAGCAGTACTTC